This entry concerns a single T cell receptor beta chain. Its target is not known. This specimen belongs to a study of pediatric ulcerative colitis. The germline V and J ends were trimmed by 4 bases and 6 bases, with 16 bases remaining between them. Germline CDR1 is LGHNA and CDR2 is YNFKEQ. CDR3 length: 14 amino acids. Measured with immunoSEQ multiplex PCR; TCRdb has only the in-frame clones, and not every one. Of 57,000 or so clones listed, around 86% are singletons. Findings and limits, study-wide: A couple of rectal clonotypes were found only in ulcerative colitis patients, all of them. Blood samples from a couple of patients yielded substantially fewer templates and were excluded from blood-rectal overlap analysis. Compared with controls, ulcerative colitis showed greater blood-rectum clone sharing.

Blood was drawn at the time of colonoscopy. The V call is TRBV4-2, the J call TRBJ2-7; unclear D gene. What was sequenced was blood. This TCR was sampled from a boy aged 10-17 years who was a control in a study of pediatric ulcerative colitis. The CDR3 DNA reads as TGTGCCAGCAGCCCAGACCCGGACGGCCTCGAGCAGTACTTC. As protein: CASSPDPDGLEQYF.